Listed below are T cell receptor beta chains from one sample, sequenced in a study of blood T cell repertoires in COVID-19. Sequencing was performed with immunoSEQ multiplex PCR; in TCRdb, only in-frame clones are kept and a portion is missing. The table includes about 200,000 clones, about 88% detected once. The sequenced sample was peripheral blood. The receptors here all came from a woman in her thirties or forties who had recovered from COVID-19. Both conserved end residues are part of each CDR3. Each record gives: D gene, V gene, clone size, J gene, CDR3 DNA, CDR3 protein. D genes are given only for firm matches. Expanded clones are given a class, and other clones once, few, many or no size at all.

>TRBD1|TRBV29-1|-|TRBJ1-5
TGCAGCGTTGAGAGGTTCCCAGGGGGTCCGGTGGCCCAGCATTTT
CSVERFPGGPVAQHF
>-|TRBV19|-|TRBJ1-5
TGTGCCAGTAGTACCCCTCTCGGGGTATCTAGCAATCAGCCCCAGCATTTT
CASSTPLGVSSNQPQHF
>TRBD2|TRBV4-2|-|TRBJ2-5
TGTGCCAGCAGCCAAGACCTAGCGGGAGGGCGGGAGACCCAGTACTTC
CASSQDLAGGRETQYF
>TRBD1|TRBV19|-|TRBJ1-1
TGTGCCAGTAGTATAAGGGGGTCGGGACAGGGCTGGCCTGAAGCTTTCTTT
CASSIRGSGQGWPEAFF
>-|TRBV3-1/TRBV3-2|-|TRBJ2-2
TGTGCCAGCAGCCTTCGGGGGGCTGACACCGGGGAGCTGTTTTTT
CASSLRGADTGELFF
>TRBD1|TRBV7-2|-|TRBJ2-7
TGTGCCAGCAGCTTAGCCGGGACAGCCCCCTACGAGCAGTACTTC
CASSLAGTAPYEQYF
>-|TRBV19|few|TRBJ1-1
TGTGCCAGTAGTATATCGGGGACACGATTCAACACTGAAGCTTTCTTT
CASSISGTRFNTEAFF
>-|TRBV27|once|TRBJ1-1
TGTGCCAGCAGTAGCCCGGGATGGAACACTGAAGCTTTCTTT
CASSSPGWNTEAFF
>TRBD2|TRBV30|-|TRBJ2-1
TGTGCCTGGAATAGCGGGAAAGGCGATGAGCAGTTCTTC
CAWNSGKGDEQFF
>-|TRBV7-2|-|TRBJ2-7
TGTGCCAGCAGCCCGGGACTTGGACTTGAGCAGTACTTC
CASSPGLGLEQYF
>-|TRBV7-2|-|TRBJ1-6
TGTGCCAGCAGCTCCCGACCGGGGATCTATAATTCACCCCTCCACTTT
CASSSRPGIYNSPLHF
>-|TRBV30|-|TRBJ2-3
TGTGCCTGGAGATGGCCCTCCACAGATACGCAGTATTTT
CAWRWPSTDTQYF
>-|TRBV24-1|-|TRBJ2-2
TGTGCCACCAGTGATTTGCAGGGAGGCACCGGGGAGCTGTTTTTT
CATSDLQGGTGELFF
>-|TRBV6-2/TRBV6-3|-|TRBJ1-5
TGTGCCAGCAGTTGGGACCACGGGGGGCAGGGTTATCAGCCCCAGCATTTT
CASSWDHGGQGYQPQHF
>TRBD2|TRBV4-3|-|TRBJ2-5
TGCGCCAGCAGCCAAGGATCTAGCGGGAGGGCCGCGCGGGAGACCCAGTACTTC
CASSQGSSGRAARETQYF
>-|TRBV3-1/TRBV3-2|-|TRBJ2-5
TGTGCCAGCAGCCATGGTTTCAGGGAAGAGACCCAGTACTTC
CASSHGFREETQYF
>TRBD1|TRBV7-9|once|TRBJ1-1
TGTGCCAGCAGCTCCGGACAGGGAGAGAACACTGAAGCTTTCTTT
CASSSGQGENTEAFF
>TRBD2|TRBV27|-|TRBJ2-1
TGTGCCAGCAGCCGGGGGACTAGCGGGCGTCACAATGAGCAGTTCTTC
CASSRGTSGRHNEQFF
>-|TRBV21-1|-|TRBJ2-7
TGTGCCAGCAGCAACCGGGACAGGGAATCTTACGAGCAGTACTTC
CASSNRDRESYEQYF
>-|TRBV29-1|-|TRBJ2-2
TGCAGCGTTGCTGGGGGGTACGACGGGGAGCTGTTTTTT
CSVAGGYDGELFF
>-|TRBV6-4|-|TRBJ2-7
TGTGCCAGCAGTGAATCCCTCCGGGGCGAGCAGTACTTC
CASSESLRGEQYF
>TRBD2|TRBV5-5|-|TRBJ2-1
TGTGCCAGCAGCTTGGGGCTAGCGGGAGTTTACAATGAGCAGTTCTTC
CASSLGLAGVYNEQFF
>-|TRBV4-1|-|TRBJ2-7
TGCGCCAGCAGCCAAGACCCCCCGGGTGCGAGTTACGAGCAGTACTTC
CASSQDPPGASYEQYF
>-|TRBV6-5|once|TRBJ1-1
TGTGCCAGCAGTTACGGTCGGGACACTGAAGCTTTCTTT
CASSYGRDTEAFF
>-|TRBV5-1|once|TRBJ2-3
TGCGCCAGCAGCTTGGGGGGAGCCACAGATACGCAGTATTTT
CASSLGGATDTQYF
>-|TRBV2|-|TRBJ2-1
TGTGCCAGCAGCGGTGAGCGAACCTACAATGAGCAGTTCTTC
CASSGERTYNEQFF
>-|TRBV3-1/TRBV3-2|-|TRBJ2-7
TGTGCCAGCAGCCATAGGGGTAACGAGCAGTACTTC
CASSHRGNEQYF
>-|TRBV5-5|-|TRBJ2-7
TGTGCCAGCAGCTCGTCCTCCGTTACAGGCTCCTACGAGCAGTACTTC
CASSSSSVTGSYEQYF
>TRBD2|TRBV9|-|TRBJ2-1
TGTGCCAGCAGCGATAGCGGGAGTACCTACAATGAGCAGTTCTTC
CASSDSGSTYNEQFF
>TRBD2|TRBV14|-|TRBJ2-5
TGTGCCAGCAGCCAAGATCGGCTAGCGGGATTGGAGACCCAGTACTTC
CASSQDRLAGLETQYF
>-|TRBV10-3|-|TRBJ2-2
TGTGCCATCAGTGAGTCGCTCGAGCGCGGCGGGGAGCTGTTTTTT
CAISESLERGGELFF
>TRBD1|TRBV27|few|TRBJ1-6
TGTGCCAGCAGCGAGACAGGGGGCTATTCACCCCTCCACTTT
CASSETGGYSPLHF
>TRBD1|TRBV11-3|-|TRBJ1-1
TGTGCCAGCACCCACGGACAGGGGACTGAAGCTTTCTTT
CASTHGQGTEAFF
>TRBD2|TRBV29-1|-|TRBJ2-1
TGCAGCGCCCGCGGGGGTTACAATGAGCAGTTCTTC
CSARGGYNEQFF
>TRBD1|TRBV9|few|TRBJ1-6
TGTGCCAGCAGCACGGGACAGACTGCTAATTCACCCCTCCACTTT
CASSTGQTANSPLHF
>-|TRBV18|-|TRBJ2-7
TGTGCCAGCTCACCAGAACAGGCCTACGAGCAGTACTTC
CASSPEQAYEQYF
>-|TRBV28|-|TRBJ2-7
TGTGCCAGCACCCCAGGGGGGCAGGGAAACGAGCAGTACTTC
CASTPGGQGNEQYF
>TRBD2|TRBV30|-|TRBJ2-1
TGTGCCTGGACCGCGGGACTAGCCCGCAATGAGCAGTTCTTC
CAWTAGLARNEQFF
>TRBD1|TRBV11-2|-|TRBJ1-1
TGTGCCAGCGGAAAGGACAGGGGGGACACTGAAGCTTTCTTT
CASGKDRGDTEAFF
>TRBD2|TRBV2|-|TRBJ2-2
TGTGCCAGCACTGCCCTTGGACTAGCGAACACCGGGGAGCTGTTTTTT
CASTALGLANTGELFF
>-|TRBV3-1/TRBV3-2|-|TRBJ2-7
TGTGCCAGCAGCCAAGACGACAGTTCGGTTCAGTACTTC
CASSQDDSSVQYF
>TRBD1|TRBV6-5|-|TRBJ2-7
TGTGCCAGCAGATCGGGACAGGGGACCTACGAGCAGTACTTC
CASRSGQGTYEQYF
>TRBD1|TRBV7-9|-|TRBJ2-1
TGTGCCAGCAGCCTGGGACAGGGGGTGTACAATGAGCAGTTCTTC
CASSLGQGVYNEQFF